This T cell receptor beta chain comes out of a study of cytomegalovirus exposure and HLA in healthy donors. Findings and caveats of the study: TCR beta sequences reportedly predicted most subjects' HLA-A and HLA-B alleles accurately. Donor immune exposure was known only as CMV serostatus.

The V and J ends lost 6 bases and 5 bases respectively, with 16 bases between them. This CDR3 is built from 15 residues. Germline V gene sequence: CDR1 MNHEY, CDR2 SVGAGI. 13 Jbeta primers and 60 Vbeta primers were used for the PCR. Some clones are missing from TCRdb's copy, which holds only in-frame ones; the method was immunoSEQ multiplex PCR. The repertoire holds approximately 130,000 clones, with over 75% as singletons. To note about this clone: The antigen is not known.

This rearrangement joins TRBV6-5 to TRBJ1-4, with TRBD1 as a possible D gene (6 bases). Sequencing was carried out using PBMCs. This receptor was identified in a boy aged 5-17 years in good health and CMV-seronegative. CDR3 nucleotide sequence: TGTGCCAGCAGCCGCCAGGGGACCGAGAATGAAAAACTGTTTTTT. Residues: CASSRQGTENEKLFF.